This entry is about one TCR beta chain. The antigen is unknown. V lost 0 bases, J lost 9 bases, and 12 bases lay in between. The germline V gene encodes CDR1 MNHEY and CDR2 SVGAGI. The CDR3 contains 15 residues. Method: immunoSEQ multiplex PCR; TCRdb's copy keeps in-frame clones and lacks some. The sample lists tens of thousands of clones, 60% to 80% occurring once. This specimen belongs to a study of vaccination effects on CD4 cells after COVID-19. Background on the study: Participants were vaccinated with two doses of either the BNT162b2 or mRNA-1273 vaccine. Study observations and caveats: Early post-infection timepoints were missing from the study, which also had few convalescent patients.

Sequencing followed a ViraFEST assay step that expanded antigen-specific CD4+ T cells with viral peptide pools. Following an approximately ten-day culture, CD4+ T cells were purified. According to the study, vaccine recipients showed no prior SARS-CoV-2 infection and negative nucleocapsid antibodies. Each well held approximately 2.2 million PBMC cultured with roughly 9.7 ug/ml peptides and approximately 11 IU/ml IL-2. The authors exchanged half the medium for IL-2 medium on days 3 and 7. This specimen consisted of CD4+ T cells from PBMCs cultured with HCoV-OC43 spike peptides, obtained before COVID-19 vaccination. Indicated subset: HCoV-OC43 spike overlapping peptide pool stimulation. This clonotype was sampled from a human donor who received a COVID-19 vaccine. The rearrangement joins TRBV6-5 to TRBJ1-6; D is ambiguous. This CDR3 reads CASSYSMKGTSPLHF. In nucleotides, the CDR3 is TGTGCCAGCAGTTACTCGATGAAGGGAACTTCACCCCTCCACTTT.